This TCR beta chain is from a study of siplizumab effects on memory and regulatory T cells. Study results and caveats: Unstimulated subsets captured only a minor fraction of alloreactive clones.

Trimming took off 3 bases at V and 0 bases at J, with 18 bases between the two ends. This CDR3 contains 18 residues. Per germline, CDR1 SGDLS and CDR2 YYNGEE. On this clone: Antigen unknown.

The data were produced by immunoSEQ multiplex PCR, yet TCRdb's version contains in-frame clones alone and is incomplete. The repertoire holds about 46,000 clones, with 93% as singletons. The material sequenced was CD8+ T cells sorted from blood. This TCR derives from a human donor in good health. This sequence joins TRBV9 and TRBJ2-2; D tentatively reads TRBD1 or TRBD2 (5 bases each). Here the CDR3 reads CASSAPSGTETNTGELFF. The DNA for the CDR3 is TGTGCCAGCAGCGCGCCCTCCGGGACCGAGACGAACACCGGGGAGCTGTTTTTT.